The present T cell receptor beta chain was sequenced within a study of blood T cell repertoires in COVID-19. This clone was detected once. TCRdb keeps only in-frame clones here, not all; method: immunoSEQ multiplex PCR. The sample lists around 80,000 clones, around four fifths occurring once. CDR3 size: 15 residues. V lost 5 bases to trimming and J lost 9 bases; unmatched junction nucleotides: 8. The germline V gene encodes CDR1 SEHNR and CDR2 FQNEAQ (reference sequence). This chain uses TRBV7-9 with TRBJ1-6; 9 bases map to TRBD1. This sequence was found in a human donor in a cohort sampled during active COVID-19. What was sequenced was peripheral blood. CDR3 sequence reads: CASSAKQGAGSPLHF. DNA for the CDR3: TGTGCCAGCAGCGCCAAACAGGGGGCCGGTTCACCCCTCCACTTT. Combining the CDR3 with reference TRBV7-9 and TRBJ1-6 gives the whole variable domain DTGVSQNPRHKITKRGQNVTFRCDPISEHNRLYWYRQTLGQGPEFLTYFQNEAQLEKSRLLSDRFSAERPKGSFSTLEIQRTEQGDSAMYLCASSAKQGAGSPLHFGNGTRLTVT.